These 18 T cell receptor beta chains were all obtained from the same sample, sequenced in a study of blood T cell repertoires in COVID-19. TCRdb keeps only in-frame clones here, not all; method: immunoSEQ multiplex PCR. The sample lists some 140,000 clones, almost 85% seen once, with around 13% in the top ten. The sample comprised peripheral blood. The origin of the receptors is a human donor in a cohort sampled during active COVID-19.

This chain links TRBV6-6 with TRBJ1-4; TRBD1 matches at 9 bases. The CDR3 is 15 amino acids. The germline V gene encodes CDR1 MNHNY and CDR2 SVGAGI (reference sequence). V was pared by 5 bases and J by 8 bases, with 9 bases of the junction left unmatched. CDR3 coding DNA: TGTGCCAGCAGTCTCGTGGGACAGGGTAACGAAAAACTGTTTTTT. Translation: CASSLVGQGNEKLFF.

V is TRBV20-1 and J is TRBJ1-1; D unclear. V lost 6 bases, J lost 1 base, and 6 bases lay in between. Germline CDR1 is DFQATT and CDR2 is SNEGSKA (reference sequence). The CDR3 loop spans 11 amino acids. This CDR3 is CSAEGNTEAFF. In nucleotides, the CDR3 is TGCAGTGCCGAGGGGAACACTGAAGCTTTCTTT.

The rearrangement uses TRBV2 and TRBJ2-1; TRBD1 aligns across 12 bases. Losses at the gene ends were 5 bases for V and 4 bases for J; bases not matched to a gene: 3. Germline V gene data show CDR1 as SNHLY and CDR2 as FYNNEI. CDR3 length: 15 amino acids. This chain's CDR3 is CASSRDRGPYNEQFF. The CDR3 region has the DNA TGTGCCAGCAGTCGGGACAGGGGGCCGTACAATGAGCAGTTCTTC.

The V call is TRBV7-9, the J call TRBJ2-5; 9 bases agree with TRBD1. Germline trimming cut 5 bases from V and 5 bases from J; bases unmatched to any gene: 9. CDR1 and CDR2 from the germline V gene are SEHNR and FQNEAQ (reference sequence). The CDR3 consists of 15 residues. CDR3 DNA sequence: TGTGCCAGCAGCACCCTCGGGACAGGGTTTGAGACCCAGTACTTC. This codes for CASSTLGTGFETQYF.

Only a few counts were recorded for this clone. The gene calls are TRBV11-1 and TRBJ2-7; D unclear. The V gene's germline CDR1 is SGHAT and CDR2 FQDESV (reference sequence). The CDR3 is made up of 14 amino acids. Trimming removed 1 base from V and 5 bases from J, with 12 bases in between. DNA for the CDR3: TGTGCCAGCAGCTTAGTGGGCAGACCCGACGAGCAGTACTTC. Encoded protein: CASSLVGRPDEQYF.

CDR3 DNA sequence: TGTGCCAGCAGCACGACTGTCAGCGGTGGGCAGTTCTTC. Encoded protein: CASSTTVSGGQFF. The rearrangement uses TRBV12-3 or TRBV12-4 and TRBJ2-1, with a tentative D call TRBD2 (5 bases). The CDR3 loop spans 13 amino acids. V dropped 6 bases and J dropped 12 bases, with 18 bases sitting between them.

The rearrangement uses TRBV6-5 and TRBJ1-2; 9 bases match TRBD1. The length of the CDR3 is 15 residues. V lost 6 bases and J lost 2; bases outside the gene matches: 7. From germline, CDR1 is MNHEY and CDR2 SVGAGI. The CDR3 region is CASRWDRAGNYGYTF. The CDR3 coding sequence is TGTGCCAGCAGATGGGACAGGGCTGGGAACTATGGCTACACCTTC.

This chain connects TRBV19 to TRBJ2-7; possibly TRBD2 for D (5 bases). Trimming shortened V by 4 bases and J by 3 bases, and 10 bases separated the two germline ends. Looked up from germline, CDR1 is LNHDA and CDR2 is SQIVND (reference sequence). The CDR3 loop spans 13 amino acids. The CDR3 loop is CASSRNGDYEQYF. In DNA, the CDR3 is TGTGCCAGTAGTAGGAACGGGGACTACGAGCAGTACTTC.

The genes are TRBV21-1 and TRBJ1-2; TRBD1 was called by the table and not checked on the DNA. TRBV21-1 is an annotated pseudogene. There are 19 residues in the CDR3. CDR3 DNA sequence: TGTGCCAGCAGCAAACGGAGGGACAGGTCACCCGGCCGCCCTTATGGCTACACCTTC. Protein: CASSKRRDRSPGRPYGYTF.

CDR3 DNA: TGTGCCAGCAGAATACCGGGACAGGCCTACGAGCAGTACTTC. Translation gives CASRIPGQAYEQYF. The rearrangement links TRBV6-5 to TRBJ2-7; TRBD1 aligns across 8 bases. Germline V gene lookup returns CDR1 MNHEY and CDR2 SVGAGI. The CDR3 has 14 residues. V shed 6 bases and J 2 bases; nucleotides not matched to a gene: 6.

The chain has TRBV7-3 and TRBJ2-1; TRBD2 aligns across 7 bases. The CDR3 has 17 residues. J gave up 7 bases and V 2 bases, and 14 bases lay outside the gene matches. The germline gives CDR1 SGHTA, CDR2 FQGTGA. CDR3 region: CASSLSSLTSQENEQFF. The CDR3, as DNA: TGTGCCAGCAGCTTATCTTCTTTGACTAGCCAGGAGAATGAGCAGTTCTTC. The full variable domain, rest sourced from reference TRBV7-3 and TRBJ2-1, is GAGVSQTPSNKVTEKGKYVELRCDPISGHTALYWYRQSLGQGPEFLIYFQGTGAADDSGLPNDRFFAVRPEGSVSTLKIQRTERGDSAVYLCASSLSSLTSQENEQFFGPGTRLTVL.

V gene TRBV5-1 combines with J gene TRBJ2-2; 8 positions agree with TRBD1. The V gene end was trimmed by 3 bases and the J gene end by 3 bases; junction bases not matched to a gene: 10. From germline, CDR1 is SGHRS and CDR2 YFSETQ. The CDR3 spans 17 residues. CDR3 sequence (DNA): TGCGCCAGCAGCTCGGATGGACAGGGAAGAGACACCGGGGAGCTGTTTTTT. This translates into CASSSDGQGRDTGELFF.

The V gene is TRBV4-1, the J gene TRBJ1-4; 7 positions match TRBD1. V lost 0 bases, J lost 14 bases, and 9 bases stayed unmatched. Germline V gene lookup returns CDR1 MGHRA and CDR2 YSYEKL. The CDR3 length is 14 residues. CDR3 in DNA: TGCGCCAGCAGCCAAGAGGGACAGTTACCCAGGCTGTTTTTT. This translates into CASSQEGQLPRLFF.

V usage is TRBV28 and J usage is TRBJ1-5; tentative D call: TRBD1 (6 bases). This CDR3 comprises 13 residues. CDR1 is MDHEN and CDR2 is SYDVKM in the germline V gene. The V and J ends lost 8 bases and 7 bases respectively, with 15 bases between them. The CDR3 loop is CASYTQQGQPQHF. CDR3 nucleotide sequence: TGTGCCAGCTATACCCAACAGGGACAGCCCCAGCATTTT.

The V and J genes are TRBV7-2 and TRBJ1-6, with TRBD1 matching over 9 bases. J was trimmed by 13 bases and V by 2 bases; bases with no gene match: 9. This CDR3 spans 15 amino acids. Germline CDR1 and CDR2: SGHTA and FQGNSA. The CDR3: CASSLTAGTGSPLHF. As DNA, the CDR3 is TGTGCCAGCAGCTTAACGGCGGGGACAGGGAGTCCCCTCCACTTT.

V is TRBV7-8 and J is TRBJ1-4; tentative D call: TRBD1 (6 bases). Trimming removed 5 bases at V and 2 bases at J, with 18 bases between. This CDR3 is 17 amino acids long. The V gene's germline CDR1 is SGHVS and CDR2 FQNEAQ. The CDR3 sequence is CASSPLLNRVTNEKLFF. The CDR3 DNA reads TGTGCCAGCAGCCCACTTCTTAACAGGGTGACTAATGAAAAACTGTTTTTT. Full variable domain (rest looked up from reference TRBV7-8 and TRBJ1-4): GAGVSQSPRYKVAKRGQDVALRCDPISGHVSLFWYQQALGQGPEFLTYFQNEAQLDKSGLPSDRFFAERPEGSVSTLKIQRTQQEDSAVYLCASSPLLNRVTNEKLFFGSGTQLSVL.

A single count supports this clone. The chain uses TRBV5-6 and TRBJ1-2, with TRBD1 matching over 10 bases. This CDR3 region has 15 residues. CDR1 and CDR2 from the germline V gene are SGHDT and YYEEEE. V lost 4 bases, J lost 1 base, and 4 bases stayed unmatched. The CDR3: CASSPTGGLNYGYTF. The CDR3 nucleotides read TGTGCCAGCAGCCCGACAGGGGGCCTTAACTATGGCTACACCTTC.

The rearrangement uses TRBV30 and TRBJ1-2, with 9 bases matching TRBD1. V lost 5 bases, J lost 8 bases, and 6 bases stayed unmatched. Germline-derived CDR1 and CDR2 are GTSNPN and SVGIG (reference sequence). The CDR3 sequence is 12 residues long. The CDR3 DNA is TGTGCCTGGTCCTTCGGGACAGGGGGCTACACCTTC. The encoded protein is CAWSFGTGGYTF. The full variable domain, in which reference TRBV30 and TRBJ1-2 provide the parts outside the CDR3, is SQTIHQWPATLVQPVGSPLSLECTVEGTSNPNLYWYRQAAGRGLQLLFYSVGIGQISSEVPQNLSASRPQDRQFILSSKKLLLSDSGFYLCAWSFGTGGYTFGSGTRLTVV.